This T cell receptor (beta chain) was documented in a study of blood T cell repertoires in COVID-19 (TCRdb year 2020). Study-level background: The collaborator samples originated in the United States, Italy and Spain and spanned the acute and convalescent phases of COVID-19. The prospective study material was composed of cDNA or gDNA derived from T cells, B-cell-depleted T cells, or PBMCs. Deeply sampled blood TCRbeta repertoires from subjects exposed to, actively infected with, or recovered from COVID-19 were included in the dataset. The repertoires were released in a freely available public database intended as a resource for research on the immune response to SARS-CoV-2. The samples were drawn from the first 160 participants of the ongoing ImmuneRACE study and from more than 1,000 subjects provided by 6 global collaborators. The sample metadata nearly always contained a de-identified subject ID, COVID-19 status, age in years and sex. Where HLA class I and class II types were available, the types were taken from metadata supplied by the sample provider, not from assay-based typing.

This clone was counted between two and nine times. What antigen it recognizes has not been identified. No quality values exist for individual bases; no much larger clone is one base distant. The immunoSEQ Assay, a bias-controlled multiplex PCR, was used to amplify TCRbeta CDR3 regions from genomic DNA. The published analysis was carried out like this. The number of nucleated cells in each sample was estimated from the amplification of reference gene primers within the assay. Sequence reads were collapsed and filtered to measure the absolute abundance of every unique TCRbeta CDR3 rearrangement. Productive Simpson clonality was computed per sample as the square root of Simpson's diversity index over productive rearrangements. TCRdb obtained this table from immuneACCESS and retained in-frame rearrangements with V and J assigned. These tables miss some clones; where compared with another copy, unresolved V genes account for less than half of the shortfall, and the remainder is unexplained. V, J and clone size are taken as reported in that table, and D and trimming were inferred from the DNA itself. Present in this sample are roughly 200,000 clones, less than 90% of which were seen just once. The ten largest clonotypes hold roughly 4.5% of the sample.

In the prospective study, participants were about 18 to 89 years old, resided in fewer than 25 geographic areas of the United States, and were enrolled through a virtual design. Cohort assignment in the prospective study relied on participant-reported clinical history from a screening survey and a study questionnaire. A participant counted as exposed if, within 2 weeks of entering the study, that participant had been in contact with someone who had a PCR-confirmed or clinician-diagnosed COVID-19 case. Mobile phlebotomists in the prospective study collected whole blood, serum and a nasopharyngeal or oropharyngeal swab from every participant. Prospective study participants could optionally give additional blood draws and questionnaires over a roughly 2-month period. Before DNA extraction, blood samples from the prospective study were shipped at room temperature or frozen. The paper as a whole reports these results and caveats: The amount of clinical and demographic metadata varied by source and participant and was provided uncurated.

The specimen sequenced was PBMCs or T cells enriched from blood (not recorded which). The source of this sequence is a woman between 25 and 40 years old who had been exposed to COVID-19.

The CDR3: CASSLSTALSNQPQHF. The DNA is as follows: TGTGCCAGCAGCTTATCAACAGCCCTTTCCAATCAGCCCCAGCATTTT. The chain is assembled from TRBV11-2 and TRBJ1-5, with an unclear D gene assignment. The CDR3 spans 16 residues, from the cysteine through the phenylalanine. Only the CDR3 part of the read is kept: 48 bases, read in frame from the first base. The germline V gene specifies SGHAT as CDR1 and FQNNGV as CDR2. V gives up 2 bases and J gives up 3 bases, and the segment between their germline ends measures 14 bases.